The clone carrying this T cell receptor beta chain has at least ten counts. What it binds is not known. Individual cDNA molecules received unique molecular identifiers. TCRdb processed the 5' RACE reads anew with MiXCR; each CDR3 protein has one entry. This sample has under 35,000 distinct CDR3 sequences, with 2.9% found just once. The data originate from a study of early T cells in non-severe SARS-CoV-2 infection. Study-level information: Sequenced bulk RNA came from whole blood that was unsorted, and chains were unpaired.

Germline CDR1 reads SEHNR; CDR2 reads FQNEAQ (reference sequence). This CDR3 comprises 16 residues. J gave up 1 base and V 4 bases, and 7 bases lay outside the gene matches. General observations from the study: Database matching using VDJdb favored anti-spike CD8 responses, with private and CD4 specificities left missing.

This TCR was recovered from an adult who was a healthcare worker with PCR-confirmed SARS-CoV-2 infection or an uninfected control (not recorded which). The specimen sequenced was whole blood. This chain joins TRBV7-9 and TRBJ1-5, with 7 bases matching TRBD1. The CDR3 loop is CASSSNRGGSNQPQHF. For the CDR3, the DNA is TGTGCCAGCAGCTCCAACAGGGGCGGAAGCAATCAGCCCCAGCATTTT.